One sample yielded the 27 T cell receptor beta chains listed below, sequenced in a study of identifying expanded T cells in peripheral blood. Only in-frame clones appear in the TCRdb table, and some are missing; sequencing was by immunoSEQ multiplex PCR. This table has roughly 75,000 clones, around 90% appearing once. Specimen: blood. Receptors were obtained from a person aged 18-69 years in good health.

The chain links TRBV14 to TRBJ2-7, with D uncertain. The CDR3 loop spans 13 amino acids. CDR1 and CDR2 from the germline V gene are SGHDN and FVKESK. The germline V and J ends were trimmed by 4 bases and 2 bases, with 9 bases remaining between them. The CDR3 sequence is CASSRGKTYEQYF. The CDR3 DNA follows: TGTGCCAGCAGCCGAGGAAAAACCTACGAGCAGTACTTC.

This clone has only a few counts. This sequence joins TRBV5-4 and TRBJ1-2; the match to TRBD1 covers 10 bases. The CDR3 runs 15 residues. Looked up from germline, CDR1 is SGHNT and CDR2 is YYREEE (reference sequence). Trimming took 4 bases from V and 4 from J; bases not matched to a gene: 7. In nucleotides, the CDR3 is TGTGCCAGCAGCCCTCGGACAGGGGGTCTCTATGGCTACACCTTC. Translation: CASSPRTGGLYGYTF.

The V call is TRBV19, the J call TRBJ1-2; no firm D call. Germline assignment: CDR1 LNHDA and CDR2 SQIVND (reference sequence). With 6 bases removed from V and 6 bases from J, the gap between germline ends came to 20 bases. The CDR3 extends over 15 amino acids. In nucleotides, the CDR3 is TGTGCCAGTAGATCAACCTCCGGGAAAAGAAATGGCTACACCTTC. Translation: CASRSTSGKRNGYTF.

The CDR3 nucleotides are TGTGCCAGCAGCTTGGCCCCTAGCGACTCCTACGAGCAGTACTTC. Translation gives CASSLAPSDSYEQYF. The genes are TRBV5-5 and TRBJ2-7, with D possibly matching TRBD2 (6 bases). Looked up from germline, CDR1 is SGHKS and CDR2 is YYEKEE (reference sequence). CDR3 size: 15 residues. Trimming stripped 0 bases from V and 0 bases from J, with 10 bases between.

The chain uses TRBV30 and TRBJ1-2; D is perhaps TRBD1 (6 bases). V was cut by 2 bases and J by 8 bases, with 24 bases left in between. CDR1 and CDR2 (germline): GTSNPN, SVGIG (reference sequence). The CDR3 covers 16 residues. The DNA for the CDR3 is TGTGCCTGGAGTTCCGGGATCCGGGACATTAGAAGAGGCTACACCTTC. It translates to CAWSSGIRDIRRGYTF.

This chain connects TRBV7-3 to TRBJ1-4; D might be TRBD1 (5 bases). The CDR3 spans 17 residues. The germline V gene has CDR1 SGHTA and CDR2 FQGTGA. The ends were cut back, 3 bases at V and 0 bases at J, with 14 bases in the middle. The DNA for the CDR3 is TGTGCCAGCAGCTTCGGGACGGAAATTGCAACTAATGAAAAACTGTTTTTT. It yields the protein CASSFGTEIATNEKLFF.

This chain joins TRBV4-3 and TRBJ2-1, with D hard to call. The CDR3 loop spans 15 amino acids. Germline V CDR1 and CDR2: LGHNA, YSLEER. V lost 1 base to trimming and J lost 0 bases, with 7 bases between them. For the CDR3, the DNA is TGCGCCAGCAGCCAAGGGAGAGACTCCTACAATGAGCAGTTCTTC. Translation gives CASSQGRDSYNEQFF.

The chain employs TRBV27 and TRBJ2-2, with D perhaps assigned TRBD1 or TRBD2 (5 bases each). With 3 bases removed from V and 5 bases from J, the gap between germline ends came to 19 bases. There are 17 residues in the CDR3. Germline CDR1 reads MNHEY; CDR2 reads SMNVEV (reference sequence). As DNA, the CDR3 is TGTGCCAGCAGTTTCGGGGCGTCACCCACGAGGACCGGGGAGCTGTTTTTT. It specifies CASSFGASPTRTGELFF.

This clone turned up a few times. The chain combines TRBV4-3 with TRBJ2-1; unclear D gene. The CDR3 runs 14 residues. CDR1 and CDR2 from the germline V gene are LGHNA and YSLEER. The germline V and J ends were trimmed by 0 bases and 12 bases, with 15 bases remaining between them. CDR3 nucleotide sequence: TGCGCCAGCAGCCAAGAAGTTACCCTCATTGGGCAGTTCTTC. As protein: CASSQEVTLIGQFF.

This chain connects TRBV13 to TRBJ1-1; 8 bases are shared with TRBD1. The CDR3 loop spans 15 amino acids. Germline values: CDR1 PRHDT, CDR2 FYEKMQ (reference sequence). With V trimmed by 5 bases and J by 6 bases, 11 bases remained unmatched. CDR3 residues: CASSPRQGSGSEAFF. CDR3 bases: TGTGCCAGCAGCCCCCGACAGGGGTCCGGCTCTGAAGCTTTCTTT. Combining the CDR3 with reference TRBV13 and TRBJ1-1 gives the whole variable domain AAGVIQSPRHLIKEKRETATLKCYPIPRHDTVYWYQQGPGQDPQFLISFYEKMQSDKGSIPDRFSAQQFSDYHSELNMSSLELGDSALYFCASSPRQGSGSEAFFGQGTRLTVV.

J is TRBJ1-4 and V is TRBV25-1; D is undetermined. V lost 1 base and J lost 7, with 13 bases in between. In germline, CDR1 is MGHDK, CDR2 SYGVNS. This CDR3 contains 15 residues. The CDR3 sequence: CASSESFPRGEKLFF. As DNA, the CDR3 is TGTGCCAGCAGTGAATCTTTCCCCAGAGGTGAAAAACTGTTTTTT.

This clone was counted once. V gene TRBV7-2 combines with J gene TRBJ2-1; D is possibly TRBD2 (6 bases). Trimming took 1 base from V and 9 from J, leaving 13 bases between them. The germline V gene has CDR1 SGHTA and CDR2 FQGNSA. The CDR3 covers 14 residues. CDR3 loop: CASSLVRSGGEQFF. The CDR3 nucleotides read TGTGCCAGCAGCTTAGTCCGGTCCGGGGGTGAGCAGTTCTTC.

The gene calls are TRBV11-3 and TRBJ1-4; D is perhaps TRBD1 (6 bases). This CDR3 comprises 15 residues. Trimming took 1 base from V and 8 from J, leaving 14 bases between them. Germline V lookup: CDR1 SGHNT, CDR2 YENEEA. The CDR3 DNA reads as TGTGCCAGCAGCTTAGGGGGAGCAGGGGACGAAAAACTGTTTTTT. Amino acid sequence: CASSLGGAGDEKLFF. Complete variable domain (other parts from reference TRBV11-3 and TRBJ1-4): EAGVVQSPRYKIIEKKQPVAFWCNPISGHNTLYWYLQNLGQGPELLIRYENEEAVDDSQLPKDRFSAERLKGVDSTLKIQPAELGDSAVYLCASSLGGAGDEKLFFGSGTQLSVL.

The J gene is TRBJ2-7, the V gene TRBV5-1; perhaps D is TRBD1 or TRBD2 (5 bases each). The CDR3 length is 14 residues. Germline V gene data show CDR1 as SGHRS and CDR2 as YFSETQ. Deletions cut 4 bases from V and 3 bases from J, with 14 bases between. Here the CDR3 DNA reads TGCGCCAGCAGCCCCCGGGACGGAGACTACGAGCAGTACTTC. Amino acid sequence: CASSPRDGDYEQYF.

The gene calls are TRBV28 and TRBJ2-1; 7 nucleotides match TRBD2. V was pared by 1 base and J by 7 bases, with 4 bases of the junction left unmatched. CDR1 is MDHEN and CDR2 is SYDVKM in the germline V gene. This CDR3 comprises 14 residues. CDR3 coding DNA: TGTGCCAGCAGTTTATCGGGACTACAAAATGAGCAGTTCTTC. Translation: CASSLSGLQNEQFF.

This clone was seen only a few times. This rearrangement joins TRBV4-3 to TRBJ2-5; D gene uncertain. The CDR3 loop spans 13 amino acids. Germline lookup yields CDR1 LGHNA and CDR2 YSLEER. V dropped 8 bases and J dropped 2 bases, with 12 bases sitting between them. CDR3 amino acids: CASSTDQQETQYF. The CDR3 DNA reads as TGCGCCAGCTCCACAGACCAACAAGAGACCCAGTACTTC.

J is TRBJ2-2 and V is TRBV4-3; D gene uncertain. The CDR3 consists of 15 residues. CDR1 and CDR2 (germline): LGHNA, YSLEER. The V end lost 0 bases, the J end lost 0 bases, and 5 bases lay between the germline ends. The DNA of the CDR3 is TGCGCCAGCAGCCAAGACAGGACGAACACCGGGGAGCTGTTTTTT. Protein product: CASSQDRTNTGELFF.

The chain uses TRBV5-1 and TRBJ2-3, with D tentatively TRBD1 (6 bases). The CDR3 consists of 16 residues. The germline V gene encodes CDR1 SGHRS and CDR2 YFSETQ. V was cut by 0 bases and J by 0 bases, with 11 bases left in between. DNA of the CDR3: TGCGCCAGCAGCTTGGGACAGGCCGTAAGCACAGATACGCAGTATTTT. Translation gives CASSLGQAVSTDTQYF.

The chain links TRBV30 to TRBJ1-2; D is possibly TRBD1 (5 bases). Per germline, CDR1 GTSNPN and CDR2 SVGIG (reference sequence). The CDR3 covers 11 residues. The DNA of the CDR3 is TGTGGAGGGACGACAGCGGATGGCTACACCTTC. As protein: CGGTTADGYTF.

This sequence joins TRBV11-2 and TRBJ1-2; the D gene is possibly TRBD1 (6 bases). There are 15 residues in the CDR3. Trimming removed 2 bases from V and 4 bases from J, with 14 bases in between. Germline assignment: CDR1 SGHAT and CDR2 FQNNGV. The CDR3 bases are TGTGCCAGCAGCTTACACCAGGGGTCCGGCTATGGCTACACCTTC. Protein product: CASSLHQGSGYGYTF.

This rearrangement joins TRBV6-1 to TRBJ2-7; 11 bases fit TRBD1. The CDR3 consists of 15 residues. V trimming: 6 bases; J trimming: 3 bases; junction bases outside the gene matches: 7. The germline V gene encodes CDR1 MNHNS and CDR2 SASEGT. The CDR3 DNA is TGTGCCAGCAGGCCCGGACAGGGGGCGAACTACGAGCAGTACTTC. It is translated as CASRPGQGANYEQYF.

The chain recombines TRBV19 with TRBJ1-2; 8 bases line up with TRBD1. The CDR3 consists of 14 residues. J lost 2 bases, V lost 3 bases, and 2 bases had no gene match. CDR1 is LNHDA and CDR2 is SQIVND in the germline V gene (reference sequence). The CDR3 spells CASSIPGGNYGYTF. DNA of the CDR3: TGTGCCAGTAGTATTCCAGGGGGCAACTATGGCTACACCTTC. Using reference TRBV19 and TRBJ1-2 for the parts outside the CDR3, the full variable domain is DGGITQSPKYLFRKEGQNVTLSCEQNLNHDAMYWYRQDPGQGLRLIYYSQIVNDFQKGDIAEGYSVSREKKESFPLTVTSAQKNPTAFYLCASSIPGGNYGYTFGSGTRLTVV.

CDR3 residues: CASSSAGTGTQYF. The CDR3 nucleotides read TGTGCCAGCAGTTCTGCCGGGACTGGGACGCAGTATTTT. The chain links TRBV25-1 to TRBJ2-3, with D maybe TRBD2 (6 bases). CDR1 is MGHDK, CDR2 SYGVNS, per germline. V was pared by 5 bases and J by 9 bases, with 15 bases between. The CDR3 runs to 13 residues.

The chain joins TRBV27 to TRBJ1-2, with D possibly matching TRBD1 (6 bases). Germline V lookup: CDR1 MNHEY, CDR2 SMNVEV (reference sequence). Trimming removed 5 bases at V and 1 base at J, with 8 bases between. The CDR3 is 13 residues long. The CDR3 coding sequence is TGTGCCAGCAGTAGGACAGTTAACTATGGCTACACCTTC. Translated, it gives CASSRTVNYGYTF.

In DNA, the CDR3 is TGTGCCAGCAGCCAAGTAGCGTGGGTCACCGGGGAGCTGTTTTTT. Amino acid sequence: CASSQVAWVTGELFF. The chain combines TRBV14 with TRBJ2-2; weak D call: TRBD2 (5 bases). The V end was cut by 1 base, the J end by 4 bases, with 10 bases between. The length of the CDR3 is 15 residues. The V gene's germline CDR1 is SGHDN and CDR2 FVKESK.

CDR3 region: CASRTSVNNEQFF. The CDR3 coding sequence is TGTGCCAGCAGGACTAGCGTAAACAATGAGCAGTTCTTC. This chain uses TRBV2 with TRBJ2-1, with TRBD2 matching over 8 bases. J gave up 5 bases and V 6 bases, and 3 bases lay outside the gene matches. Germline loops: CDR1 SNHLY, CDR2 FYNNEI. This CDR3 has 13 amino acids. Combining the CDR3 with reference TRBV2 and TRBJ2-1 gives the whole variable domain EPEVTQTPSHQVTQMGQEVILRCVPISNHLYFYWYRQILGQKVEFLVSFYNNEISEKSEIFDDQFSVERPDGSNFTLKIRSTKLEDSAMYFCASRTSVNNEQFFGPGTRLTVL.

The chain links TRBV5-6 to TRBJ1-6; 7 bases fit TRBD1. Looked up from germline, CDR1 is SGHDT and CDR2 is YYEEEE. After removal of 4 bases from V and 6 bases from J, the junction contained 10 bases not matched to a gene. The CDR3 spans 16 residues. The CDR3 DNA reads as TGTGCCAGCAGCGGAAGACAGGGAAGTGGTAATTCACCCCTCCACTTT. Protein product: CASSGRQGSGNSPLHF. Full variable domain (missing parts from reference TRBV5-6 and TRBJ1-6): DAGVTQSPTHLIKTRGQQVTLRCSPKSGHDTVSWYQQALGQGPQFIFQYYEEEERQRGNFPDRFSGHQFPNYSSELNVNALLLGDSALYLCASSGRQGSGNSPLHFGNGTRLTVT.